Below are 10 T cell receptor beta chains sequenced from a single sample in a study of T cell responses to AZD1222 COVID-19 vaccine. Here immunoSEQ multiplex PCR was the method, and the copy in TCRdb shows in-frame clones only, minus some. The sample lists 90,000 to 110,000 clones; roughly nine tenths were seen once. The sample here was peripheral blood, taken 28 days after the second AZD1222 dose. The receptor source for this set is an adult who received the AZD1222 COVID-19 vaccine.

The chain combines TRBV19 with TRBJ1-3; weak D call: TRBD1 (5 bases). The V end lost 5 bases, the J end lost 1 base, and 6 bases lay between the germline ends. CDR3 length equals 13 residues. Per the germline V gene, CDR1 is LNHDA and CDR2 is SQIVND (reference sequence). The CDR3 region is CASSGGSGNTIYF. DNA of the CDR3: TGTGCCAGTAGTGGGGGATCTGGAAACACCATATATTTT. Combining the CDR3 with reference TRBV19 and TRBJ1-3 gives the whole variable domain DGGITQSPKYLFRKEGQNVTLSCEQNLNHDAMYWYRQDPGQGLRLIYYSQIVNDFQKGDIAEGYSVSREKKESFPLTVTSAQKNPTAFYLCASSGGSGNTIYFGEGSWLTVV.

A single count supports this clone. The rearrangement links TRBV3-1 (or the pseudogene TRBV3-2) to TRBJ1-2; 7 nucleotides line up with TRBD1. Looked up from germline, CDR1 is LGHDT and CDR2 is YNNKEL (reference sequence). J was trimmed by 1 base and V by 1 base; bases with no gene match: 3. This CDR3 contains 15 residues. Here the CDR3 DNA reads TGTGCCAGCAGCCAAGGACAGGGCTTTAACTATGGCTACACCTTC. The encoded protein is CASSQGQGFNYGYTF.

V usage is TRBV13 and J usage is TRBJ2-7; D gene unclear. The CDR3 is 13 amino acids. V shed 5 bases and J shed 7 bases, with 15 bases lying between them. In germline, CDR1 is PRHDT, CDR2 FYEKMQ (reference sequence). The CDR3 is CASSADSTGEQYF. The CDR3, as DNA: TGTGCCAGCAGCGCAGACTCCACGGGTGAGCAGTACTTC.

V is TRBV15 and J is TRBJ2-5; TRBD1 matches at 11 bases. There are 18 residues in the CDR3. From germline, CDR1 is LNHNV and CDR2 YYDKDF (reference sequence). The trim removed 0 bases at V and 5 bases at J, leaving 11 bases unmatched. The DNA of the CDR3 is TGTGCCACCAGCAGAGATTCCGGGACAGGGGGGCGGACCGAGACCCAGTACTTC. It is translated as CATSRDSGTGGRTETQYF.

The rearrangement links TRBV30 to TRBJ2-1; 11 nucleotides match TRBD1. Germline CDR1 GTSNPN, CDR2 SVGIG (reference sequence). CDR3 length: 14 residues. V dropped 2 bases and J dropped 8; count of bases not matched to a gene: 5. In nucleotides, the CDR3 is TGTGCCTGGAGTTTGGACAGGGGGCAGGATGAGCAGTTCTTC. It yields the protein CAWSLDRGQDEQFF.

V and J are TRBV6-5 and TRBJ2-5; D gene uncertain. The germline CDR1 and CDR2 sequences are MNHEY and SVGAGI. With 2 bases removed from V and 5 bases from J, the gap between germline ends came to 6 bases. The CDR3 consists of 12 residues. In DNA, the CDR3 is TGTGCCAGCAGTTACGAAAGGGAGACCCAGTACTTC. It yields the protein CASSYERETQYF.

The CDR3 sequence: CASSLTSGLAGVADTQYF. The CDR3 coding sequence is TGCGCCAGCAGCCTAACCTCCGGACTAGCGGGAGTGGCGGATACGCAGTATTTT. The chain links TRBV4-1 to TRBJ2-3; the match to TRBD2 covers 13 bases. Germline V gene sequence: CDR1 MGHRA, CDR2 YSYEKL. J lost 6 bases, V lost 4 bases, and 13 bases had no gene match. CDR3 length equals 18 residues.

The chain links TRBV28 to TRBJ1-3, with 7 bases fitting TRBD1. The CDR3 spans 14 residues. Germline V gene data show CDR1 as MDHEN and CDR2 as SYDVKM. Germline trimming cut 9 bases from V and 0 bases from J; bases unmatched to any gene: 5. The CDR3 nucleotides are TGTGCCAGTACCGGGACAGACTCTGGAAACACCATATATTTT. It specifies CASTGTDSGNTIYF. The full variable domain, rest sourced from reference TRBV28 and TRBJ1-3, is DVKVTQSSRYLVKRTGEKVFLECVQDMDHENMFWYRQDPGLGLRLIYFSYDVKMKEKGDIPEGYSVSREKKERFSLILESASTNQTSMYLCASTGTDSGNTIYFGEGSWLTVV.

The rearrangement joins TRBV19 to TRBJ2-7, with 7 bases identical to TRBD1. CDR3 length equals 13 residues. Germline CDR1 and CDR2: LNHDA and SQIVND (reference sequence). Trimming at V came to 4 bases and at J to 4 bases, leaving 4 bases not matched to a gene. The CDR3 protein is CASSRDRGYEQYF. In DNA form, the CDR3 reads TGTGCCAGTAGTAGGGACAGAGGGTACGAGCAGTACTTC.

This chain joins TRBV7-2 and TRBJ1-5; D gene ambiguous. V was pared by 2 bases and J by 5 bases, with 16 bases between. From germline, CDR1 is SGHTA and CDR2 FQGNSA. This CDR3 has 16 amino acids. The CDR3 spells CASSLTDRAGHQPQHF. CDR3 nucleotides: TGTGCCAGCAGCTTAACGGATCGGGCGGGTCATCAGCCCCAGCATTTT.